Below, one T cell receptor beta chain is given with its context. V gave up 4 bases and J gave up 3 bases; unmatched junction bases: 4. Germline CDR1 reads SNHLY; CDR2 reads FYNNEI. The CDR3 has 16 amino acids. The entry originates in a study of blood T cell repertoires in COVID-19. Original processing methods: Estimates of nucleated cell counts were drawn from the amplification of reference gene primers. The protocol was immunoSEQ multiplex PCR, while the TCRdb copy is restricted to in-frame clones and leaves out a portion. D and trimming come from the DNA, and the V and J calls and clone size come from that table. The sample shows more than 300,000 clones, approximately 89% of them seen only once.

Specimen: PBMCs or T cells enriched from blood (not recorded which). The origin of this receptor is a man aged 40-49 years in a cohort exposed to, infected with or recovered from COVID-19 (not recorded which). V and J are TRBV2 and TRBJ2-3, with TRBD2 identical over 13 bases. This CDR3 is CASSATSGRGTDTQYF. The CDR3 DNA sequence: TGTGCCAGCAGTGCTACTAGCGGGAGGGGAACAGATACGCAGTATTTT.